This T cell receptor beta chain came from a study of T cell repertoires in cytomegalovirus infection. This clonotype was observed many times. Its antigen is undetermined. TCRdb itself ran the reads through MiXCR, one entry per CDR3 protein. The data contain a few hundred thousand distinct CDR3 sequences, 40% of them seen just once; the ten biggest clones take up 48%. The germline gives CDR1 SGHTA, CDR2 FQGNSA. This CDR3 contains 16 residues. Trimming at V came to 4 bases and at J to 4 bases, leaving 6 bases not matched to a gene. The gene calls are TRBV7-2 and TRBJ2-3; 12 bases align to TRBD2. This sequence originates from a human donor in good health (CMV status not recorded). Some clones in this sample may be carry-over from other donors' samples. Sample: cultured PBMCs, taken from culture after CMV antigen stimulation. The CDR3 reads CASSSTSGGGADTQYF. The CDR3, as DNA: TGTGCCAGCAGCTCGACTAGCGGGGGAGGGGCAGATACGCAGTATTTT.